This TCR beta chain came from a study of glioma-infiltrating T cells. At least ten counts were recorded for this clonotype. TCR alpha and beta CDR3 regions were amplified from RNA using iRepertoire nested multiplex PCR. TCRdb used MiXCR to reprocess the multiplex PCR reads, holding one entry per CDR3 protein. The sample lists approximately 120,000 distinct CDR3 sequences; 20% to 25% were seen once. CDR1 MGHDK and CDR2 SYGVNS come from the germline V gene. CDR3 size: 14 residues. V shed 4 bases, J shed 1 base, and the junction held 2 bases outside the gene matches. This chain links TRBV25-1 with TRBJ2-5, with TRBD2 matching over 8 bases. Sequencing input: glioma tissue, nonneoplastic brain tissue, or PBMCs (not recorded which). This receptor was obtained from a human donor with low-grade glioma or glioblastoma, undergoing nonglioma brain surgery, or in good health (not recorded which). The CDR3 bases are TGTGCCAGCAGTGTCCGGGGGGGCCAAGAGACCCAGTACTTC. It yields the protein CASSVRGGQETQYF. The full variable domain, rest sourced from reference TRBV25-1 and TRBJ2-5, is EADIYQTPRYLVIGTGKKITLECSQTMGHDKMYWYQQDPGMELHLIHYSYGVNSTEKGDLSSESTVSRIRTEHFPLTLESARPSHTSQYLCASSVRGGQETQYFGPGTRLLVL.